Here is one TCR beta chain with its context. These data are taken from a study of blood T cell repertoires in COVID-19. Turning to the study itself: PBMCs, B-cell-depleted T cells, or T cells provided the cDNA or gDNA that made up the material.

This study enrolled people aged about 18 to 90 from about 26 US geographic areas. Germline trimming cut 5 bases from V and 2 bases from J; bases unmatched to any gene: 11. This CDR3 contains 17 residues. Germline V lookup: CDR1 SEHNR, CDR2 FQNEAQ (reference sequence). Sequenced by immunoSEQ multiplex PCR; TCRdb stores in-frame clones only, minus some. Among fewer than 250,000 clones listed, around 85% were seen once. The material sequenced was PBMCs or T cells enriched from blood (not recorded which). The sequence was obtained from a woman aged 40 to 50 with acute COVID-19. The chain is built from TRBV7-9 and TRBJ2-1; 8 bases match TRBD2. The CDR3 is CASSPGTRPPTYNEQFF. In DNA, the CDR3 is TGTGCCAGCAGCCCGGGGACTAGACCTCCAACCTACAATGAGCAGTTCTTC.